This record looks at one T cell receptor (beta chain) sequence and its context. These data come from a study of blood T cell repertoires in COVID-19. Overall study: Acute-phase and convalescent COVID-19 samples originated in the United States, Italy and Spain. The analysed material was cDNA or gDNA that came from T cells, B-cell-depleted T cells, or PBMCs.

The CDR3 covers 15 residues. Looked up from germline, CDR1 is SGHRS and CDR2 is YFSETQ. Trimming at V came to 4 bases and at J to 0 bases, leaving 4 bases not matched to a gene. The Seattle patients joined while their infection was active and were tracked longitudinally afterward. In the authors' workflow: Using reference gene primer amplification, nucleated cell counts were estimated. Some clones are missing from TCRdb's copy, which holds only in-frame ones; the method was immunoSEQ multiplex PCR. V and J calls plus clone size are reproduced from that table; the DNA served to infer D and trimming. The data hold about 180,000 clones, with roughly four fifths observed a single time.

The source is a woman in her 70s with COVID-19, enrolled during active disease. The source material was peripheral blood. The chain couples TRBV5-1 to TRBJ2-7; 10 bases are shared with TRBD1. The CDR3 region is CASSPRQGASYEQYF. CDR3 DNA sequence: TGCGCCAGCAGCCCAAGACAGGGGGCCTCCTACGAGCAGTACTTC.